Below, 15 T cell receptor beta chains from the same sample are listed, as sequenced in a study of blood T cell repertoires in COVID-19 (dated by TCRdb to 2020 to 2022). The library came from the immunoSEQ multiplex PCR assay. In its TCRdb copy, this immuneACCESS table keeps in-frame sequences only and misses some clones. Where compared with another copy, unresolved V genes explain less than half of these, and the others have no known cause. This sample is represented by 300,000 to 450,000 clones; 88% of them were singletons. Together, the top ten hold under 1.2% of the sample. Material: PBMCs or T cells enriched from blood (not recorded which). The origin of the receptors is a woman between 25 and 40 years old who had been exposed to COVID-19.

The chain couples TRBV19 to TRBJ2-2; 12 positions match TRBD1. Germline V lookup: CDR1 LNHDA, CDR2 SQIVND (reference sequence). The CDR3 covers 14 residues. With V trimmed by 8 bases and J by 6 bases, 4 bases remained unmatched. The CDR3 is CASGGQGAAGELFF. As DNA, the CDR3 is TGTGCCAGTGGGGGACAGGGGGCAGCCGGGGAGCTGTTTTTT.

The rearrangement links TRBV7-9 to TRBJ1-1; a possible D gene is TRBD1 (5 bases). Trimming shortened V by 5 bases and J by 4 bases, and 14 bases separated the two germline ends. CDR1 SEHNR and CDR2 FQNEAQ come from the germline V gene (reference sequence). This CDR3 has 14 residues. This CDR3 is CASSPPTGSTEAFF. The CDR3 DNA reads as TGTGCCAGCAGCCCTCCTACAGGTAGCACTGAAGCTTTCTTT.

The chain links TRBV5-4 to TRBJ2-1, with 7 bases aligning to TRBD2. The CDR3 is 13 residues long. Germline values: CDR1 SGHNT, CDR2 YYREEE (reference sequence). V was pared by 3 bases and J by 7 bases, with 4 bases of the junction left unmatched. The CDR3 loop is CASSSGLRNEQFF. The DNA of the CDR3 is TGTGCCAGCAGCTCGGGACTACGGAATGAGCAGTTCTTC.

The chain combines TRBV4-1 with TRBJ2-1; possible D gene TRBD2, 6 bases. Germline loops: CDR1 MGHRA, CDR2 YSYEKL. This CDR3 has 13 residues. Deletions cut 0 bases from V and 9 bases from J, with 9 bases between. The CDR3 loop is CASSQEVRGEQFF. The CDR3 DNA reads TGCGCCAGCAGCCAAGAGGTGCGGGGTGAGCAGTTCTTC.

J is TRBJ1-5 and V is TRBV5-6; TRBD1 agrees at 7 bases. Per germline, CDR1 SGHDT and CDR2 YYEEEE. J lost 5 bases, V lost 3 bases, and 8 bases had no gene match. This CDR3 region has 15 residues. The CDR3: CASSSRGDLYQPQHF. CDR3 DNA: TGTGCCAGCAGCTCCAGGGGGGATCTTTATCAGCCCCAGCATTTT.

This rearrangement joins TRBV3-1 (or the pseudogene TRBV3-2) to TRBJ1-1; weak D call: TRBD1 (6 bases). Trimming took 5 bases from V and 8 from J, leaving 12 bases between them. The CDR3 is 12 residues long. CDR1 LGHDT and CDR2 YNNKEL come from the germline V gene (reference sequence). DNA of the CDR3: TGTGCCAGCAGCTACGGACAGACAGAAGCTTTCTTT. It translates to CASSYGQTEAFF.

The chain recombines TRBV7-6 with TRBJ2-1; a possible D gene is TRBD2 (6 bases). V gave up 2 bases and J gave up 2 bases, with 10 bases separating them. This CDR3 has 15 amino acids. CDR1 is SGHVS and CDR2 is FNYEAQ in the germline V gene. DNA for the CDR3: TGTGCCAGCAGCTTATTGGAGGGCCCCTACAATGAGCAGTTCTTC. Residues: CASSLLEGPYNEQFF.

The chain employs TRBV5-6 and TRBJ2-2; 7 positions match TRBD2. The germline CDR1 and CDR2 sequences are SGHDT and YYEEEE. The CDR3 length is 16 residues. V lost 4 bases and J lost 3; bases outside the gene matches: 9. The CDR3 protein is CASSRQAGLYTGELFF. The CDR3 bases are TGTGCCAGCAGCCGCCAAGCGGGGTTGTACACCGGGGAGCTGTTTTTT.

CDR3 bases: TGCGCCAGCAGCCGAGAACAGGTTGCTGGAAACACCATATATTTT. Translation: CASSREQVAGNTIYF. The chain has TRBV4-1 and TRBJ1-3, with D maybe TRBD1 (5 bases). CDR1 is MGHRA and CDR2 is YSYEKL in the germline V gene. V lost 4 bases to trimming and J lost 2 bases, with 12 bases between them. This CDR3 is 15 amino acids long.

This clone appeared a single time. The chain uses TRBV12-5 and TRBJ2-3, with 7 bases fitting TRBD2. Trimming removed 3 bases from V and 1 base from J; junction bases left unmatched: 13. Germline values: CDR1 LGHNT, CDR2 FRNRAP. This CDR3 comprises 18 residues. CDR3: CASGFTHKEAGRTDTQYF. The CDR3 DNA reads TGTGCTAGTGGTTTTACCCATAAAGAAGCGGGACGCACAGATACGCAGTATTTT. Based on the CDR3 plus reference TRBV12-5 and TRBJ2-3, the full variable domain is DARVTQTPRHKVTEMGQEVTMRCQPILGHNTVFWYRQTMMQGLELLAYFRNRAPLDDSGMPKDRFSAEMPDATLATLKIQPSEPRDSAVYFCASGFTHKEAGRTDTQYFGPGTRLTVL.

This chain connects TRBV5-1 to TRBJ1-1; D unclear. The CDR3 covers 14 residues. The V gene lost 0 bases and the J gene lost 6 bases, with 12 bases spanning the gap. Germline-derived CDR1 and CDR2 are SGHRS and YFSETQ. CDR3 sequence (DNA): TGCGCCAGCAGCTTGGGAACGGTGGGCGCTGAAGCTTTCTTT. Translated: CASSLGTVGAEAFF.

The chain recombines TRBV27 with TRBJ2-7; 10 positions match TRBD2. Trimming took 2 bases from V and 6 from J; bases not matched to a gene: 1. Germline V CDR1 and CDR2: MNHEY, SMNVEV (reference sequence). The CDR3 totals 13 residues. DNA for the CDR3: TGTGCCAGCAGTTTACTAGCGGGAGCCGAGCAGTACTTC. It encodes CASSLLAGAEQYF.

The rearrangement joins TRBV12-3 or TRBV12-4 to TRBJ1-1; maybe TRBD1 (5 bases). The CDR3 contains 12 residues. The V end was cut by 5 bases, the J end by 11 bases, with 15 bases between. CDR3 DNA sequence: TGTGCCAGCAGTCCGGTGGGGGGTTTCGCTTTCTTT. Translating gives CASSPVGGFAFF.

This rearrangement joins TRBV29-1 to TRBJ1-1; 9 nucleotides align to TRBD1. The CDR3 is 13 amino acids. In germline, CDR1 is SQVTM, CDR2 ANQGSEA. V gave up 3 bases and J gave up 8 bases; unmatched junction bases: 7. CDR3 protein: CSVEGRGTGEAFF. The CDR3 DNA follows: TGCAGCGTTGAGGGAAGGGGGACAGGGGAAGCTTTCTTT.

V and J are TRBV7-2 and TRBJ1-2; D is uncertain. V was trimmed by 5 bases and J by 5 bases, leaving 12 bases between them. The V gene's germline CDR1 is SGHTA and CDR2 FQGNSA. The CDR3 consists of 13 residues. CDR3 protein: CASSPRQPYGYTF. The CDR3 DNA reads as TGTGCCAGCAGCCCCAGACAACCTTATGGCTACACCTTC.